The rows below give T cell receptor beta chains drawn from one sample of a study of blood T cells in healthy people across ages. One entry per CDR3 protein results from TCRdb running MiXCR on the 5' RACE reads. The sample has approximately 800,000 distinct CDR3 sequences; just over 55% are singletons. The specimen was blood. These receptors all stem from a middle-aged man in good health. CDR3s include the opening cysteine and the closing phenylalanine or tryptophan. The D gene is left open where the match is weak. The size entry is marked missing in some rows and otherwise reads once, few, many or a size class.

V	size	J	D	DNA	CDR3
TRBV18	NA	TRBJ1-2	NA	TGTGCCAGCGCACCACTACCTGGGGGCTACACCTTC	CASAPLPGGYTF
TRBV27	NA	TRBJ1-6	TRBD1	TGTGCCAGCAGTACTCACATGGACAGGGAATCCTATAATTCACCCCTCCACTTT	CASSTHMDRESYNSPLHF
TRBV4-3	NA	TRBJ1-1	NA	TGCGCCAGCAGCCAAGAGCACACAAGGAACACTGAAGCTTTCTTT	CASSQEHTRNTEAFF
TRBV6-5	NA	TRBJ2-1	NA	TGTGCCAGCAGTCCCGTGGACGAGAATGAGCAGTTCTTC	CASSPVDENEQFF
TRBV2	NA	TRBJ2-5	TRBD1	TGTGCCAGCAGTAGCCTTAGACAGGGAGAGACCCAGTACTTC	CASSSLRQGETQYF
TRBV2	NA	TRBJ2-7	TRBD2	TGTGCCAGTCACCCGGGACTAGCCACCTACGAGCAGTACTTC	CASHPGLATYEQYF
TRBV12-3/TRBV12-4	NA	TRBJ2-4	NA	TGTGCCAGCACGATCCTAGCCAAAAACATTCAGTACTTC	CASTILAKNIQYF
TRBV20-1	few	TRBJ1-1	NA	TGCAGTGCTCGGGCCATTATCATGAACACTGAAGCTTTCTTT	CSARAIIMNTEAFF
TRBV20-1	NA	TRBJ1-5	TRBD1	TGCAGTGCTAGAGTCGGGACAGGGACAAATCAGCCCCAGCATTTT	CSARVGTGTNQPQHF
TRBV19	NA	TRBJ2-1	NA	TGTGCCAGTAGTAACGACCACAGGGAAGAGCAGTTCTTC	CASSNDHREEQFF
TRBV7-9	few	TRBJ1-2	TRBD1	TGTGCCAGCAGCGCTGGACAGGTCTATGGCTACACCTTC	CASSAGQVYGYTF
TRBV20-1	few	TRBJ2-7	TRBD2	TGCAGTGCTTTAAATAGCGGGAGCGGATCCTACGAGCAGTACTTC	CSALNSGSGSYEQYF
TRBV29-1	few	TRBJ2-7	NA	TGCAGCGTTGTAAGCCAGGACTACGAGCAGTACTTC	CSVVSQDYEQYF
TRBV7-2	NA	TRBJ2-2	TRBD1	TGTGCCAGCATTCAGGACAGGGCAATCACCGGGGAGCTGTTTTTT	CASIQDRAITGELFF
TRBV27	NA	TRBJ2-5	NA	TGTGCCAGCAGCGTAATAAGCCAAGAGACCCAGTACTTC	CASSVISQETQYF
TRBV25-1	NA	TRBJ1-1	NA	TGTGCCCCGCCGGGCGGCACTGAAGCTTTCTTT	CAPPGGTEAFF
TRBV6-2/TRBV6-3	NA	TRBJ1-2	NA	TGTGCCAGCAGTTACGCGGGGGGCGCTGACTATGGCTACACCTTC	CASSYAGGADYGYTF